This T cell receptor beta chain appears in the sequencing data of a study of blood T cell repertoires in COVID-19. Study at large: Both acute and convalescent COVID-19 samples were obtained from the United States, Italy and Spain. From T cells, B-cell-depleted T cells, or PBMCs came the material, which was cDNA or gDNA.

Source study methods: Counts of nucleated cells, estimated from reference gene primer amplification, were obtained. Repertoires were generated with immunoSEQ multiplex PCR, while TCRdb's copy carries only in-frame clones and drops some. Clonal size and the V and J genes are those of that table, whereas D and trimming came from the DNA. The table lists about 210,000 clones, 89% of them singletons. The TCR comes from a woman aged 40 to 50 with acute or convalescent COVID-19. The sample was peripheral blood.

CDR3 sequence: CAWKDLRGGDEQFF. Written as DNA, the CDR3 is TGTGCCTGGAAGGACCTACGGGGGGGGGATGAGCAGTTCTTC. The chain employs TRBV30 and TRBJ2-1; 8 bases are shared with TRBD2. CDR1 is GTSNPN, CDR2 SVGIG, per germline (reference sequence). The CDR3 is made up of 14 amino acids. V lost 4 bases, J lost 8 bases, and 10 bases stayed unmatched.